What follows describes a single T cell receptor beta chain. The data belong to a study of blood T cell repertoires in COVID-19. Study in general: Donors in the United States, Italy and Spain gave samples during acute or convalescent COVID-19. In each case, the material was cDNA or gDNA derived from T cells, B-cell-depleted T cells, or PBMCs.

Between the trimmed V and J ends, which lost 0 bases and 6 bases, there was a span of 10 bases. CDR1 WNHNN and CDR2 SYGVQD come from the germline V gene (reference sequence). The CDR3 has 14 amino acids. The assay was immunoSEQ multiplex PCR, and TCRdb's table has in-frame clones only and misses some. This table holds some 75,000 clones, about 88% found once. The specimen sequenced was peripheral blood. The TCR comes from a man between 70 and 80 years old with active or convalescent COVID-19. The rearrangement joins TRBV10-1 to TRBJ2-3; possibly TRBD2 for D (5 bases). The CDR3 DNA sequence: TGCGCCAGCAGTGAGTCTTTTAGCGCTGATACGCAGTATTTT. Protein product: CASSESFSADTQYF.